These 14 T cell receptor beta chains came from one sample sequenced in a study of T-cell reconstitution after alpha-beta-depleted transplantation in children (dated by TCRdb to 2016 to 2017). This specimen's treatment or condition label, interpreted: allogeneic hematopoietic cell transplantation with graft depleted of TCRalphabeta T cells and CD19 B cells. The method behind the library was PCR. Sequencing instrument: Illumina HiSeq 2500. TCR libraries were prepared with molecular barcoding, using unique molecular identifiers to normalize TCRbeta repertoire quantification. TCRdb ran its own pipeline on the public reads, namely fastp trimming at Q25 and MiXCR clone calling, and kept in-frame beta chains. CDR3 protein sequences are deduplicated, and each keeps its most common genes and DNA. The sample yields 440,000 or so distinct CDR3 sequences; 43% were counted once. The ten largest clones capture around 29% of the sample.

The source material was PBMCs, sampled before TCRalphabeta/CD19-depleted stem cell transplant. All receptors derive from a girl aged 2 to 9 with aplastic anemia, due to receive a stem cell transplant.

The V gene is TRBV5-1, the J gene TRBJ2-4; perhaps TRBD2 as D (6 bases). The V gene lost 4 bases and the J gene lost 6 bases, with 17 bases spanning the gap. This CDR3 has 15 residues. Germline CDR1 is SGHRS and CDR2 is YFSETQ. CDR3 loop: CASSLERGGANIQYF. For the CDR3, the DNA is TGCGCCAGCAGCCTCGAAAGGGGAGGTGCAAACATTCAGTACTTC.

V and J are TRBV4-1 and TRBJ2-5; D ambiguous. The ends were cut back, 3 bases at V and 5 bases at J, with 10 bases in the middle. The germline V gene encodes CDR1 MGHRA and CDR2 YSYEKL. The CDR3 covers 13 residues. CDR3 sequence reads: CASSQAPVETQYF. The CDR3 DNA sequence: TGCGCCAGCAGCCAGGCCCCGGTGGAGACCCAGTACTTC.

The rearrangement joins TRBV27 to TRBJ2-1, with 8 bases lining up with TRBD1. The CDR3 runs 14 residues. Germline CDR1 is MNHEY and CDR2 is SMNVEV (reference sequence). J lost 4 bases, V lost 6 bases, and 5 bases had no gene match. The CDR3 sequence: CASRVGQGYNEQFF. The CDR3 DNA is TGTGCCAGCAGGGTCGGACAGGGTTACAATGAGCAGTTCTTC.

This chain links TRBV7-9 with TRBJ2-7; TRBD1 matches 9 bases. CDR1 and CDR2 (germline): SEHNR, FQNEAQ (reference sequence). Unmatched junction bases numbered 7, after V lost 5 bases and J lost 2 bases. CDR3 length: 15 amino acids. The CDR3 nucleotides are TGTGCCAGCAGCCAGACAGGGGGAGGGGCCTACGAGCAGTACTTC. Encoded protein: CASSQTGGGAYEQYF.

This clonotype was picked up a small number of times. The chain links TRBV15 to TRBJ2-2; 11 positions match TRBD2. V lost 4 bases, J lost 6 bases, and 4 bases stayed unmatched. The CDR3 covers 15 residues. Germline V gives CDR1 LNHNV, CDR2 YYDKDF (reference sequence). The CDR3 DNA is TGTGCCACCAGCACATTTAGCGGGAGGGCCGGGGAGCTGTTTTTT. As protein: CATSTFSGRAGELFF.

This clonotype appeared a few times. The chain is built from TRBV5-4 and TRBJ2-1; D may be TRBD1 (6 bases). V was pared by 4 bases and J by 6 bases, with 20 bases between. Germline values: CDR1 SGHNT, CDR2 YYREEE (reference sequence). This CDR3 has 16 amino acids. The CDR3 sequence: CASSRITGMNGNEQFF. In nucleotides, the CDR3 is TGTGCCAGCAGCCGTATTACAGGGATGAACGGCAATGAGCAGTTCTTC.

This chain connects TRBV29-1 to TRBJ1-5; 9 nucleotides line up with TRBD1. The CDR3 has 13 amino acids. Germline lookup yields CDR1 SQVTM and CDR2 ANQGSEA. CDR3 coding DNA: TGCCACGGAGGGGGACAGGGAGGTCAGCCCCAGCATTTT. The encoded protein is CHGGGQGGQPQHF.

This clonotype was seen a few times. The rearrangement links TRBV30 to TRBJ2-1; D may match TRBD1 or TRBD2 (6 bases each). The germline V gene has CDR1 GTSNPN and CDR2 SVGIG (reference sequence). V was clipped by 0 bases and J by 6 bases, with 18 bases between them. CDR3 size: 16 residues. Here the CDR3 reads CAWSVGTQGRINEQFF. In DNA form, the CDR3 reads TGTGCCTGGAGTGTAGGTACCCAGGGGAGGATCAATGAGCAGTTCTTC.

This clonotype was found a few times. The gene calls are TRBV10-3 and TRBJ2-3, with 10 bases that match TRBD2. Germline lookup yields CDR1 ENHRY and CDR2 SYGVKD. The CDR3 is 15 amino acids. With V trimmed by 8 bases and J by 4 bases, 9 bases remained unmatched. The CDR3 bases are TGTGCCATCGGCACTAGCGGGGCTAGCCCAGATACGCAGTATTTT. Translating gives CAIGTSGASPDTQYF.

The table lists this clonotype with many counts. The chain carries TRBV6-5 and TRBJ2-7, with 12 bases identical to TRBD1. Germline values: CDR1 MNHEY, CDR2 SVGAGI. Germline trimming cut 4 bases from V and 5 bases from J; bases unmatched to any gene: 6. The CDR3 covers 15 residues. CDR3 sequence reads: CASSFSGTGGDEQYF. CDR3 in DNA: TGTGCCAGCAGTTTTTCCGGGACAGGGGGCGACGAGCAGTACTTC.

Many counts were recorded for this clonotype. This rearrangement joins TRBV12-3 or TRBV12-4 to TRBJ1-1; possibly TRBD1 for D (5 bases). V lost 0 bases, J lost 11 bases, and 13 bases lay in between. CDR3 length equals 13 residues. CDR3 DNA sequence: TGTGCCAGCAGTTTAGCTGGGGCCCGTGACGCTTTCTTT. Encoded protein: CASSLAGARDAFF.

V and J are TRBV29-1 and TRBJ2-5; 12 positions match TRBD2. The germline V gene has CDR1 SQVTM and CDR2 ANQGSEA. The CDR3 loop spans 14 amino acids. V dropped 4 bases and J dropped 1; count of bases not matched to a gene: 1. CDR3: CSVATSGSQETQYF. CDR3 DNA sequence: TGCAGCGTTGCGACTAGCGGGAGCCAAGAGACCCAGTACTTC.

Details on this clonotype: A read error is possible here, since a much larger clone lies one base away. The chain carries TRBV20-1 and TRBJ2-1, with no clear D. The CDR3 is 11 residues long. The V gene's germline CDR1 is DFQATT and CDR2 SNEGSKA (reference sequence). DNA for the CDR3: TGCAGTGCTGTGGACCTGCCAGAGCCGTTCTTC. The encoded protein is CSAVDLPEPFF.

Written as DNA, the CDR3 is TGCGCCAGCAGCCGAACAGTAGCGGGGGGCGAGTGGGAGACCCAGTACTTC. This codes for CASSRTVAGGEWETQYF. The chain links TRBV4-1 to TRBJ2-5, with TRBD2 matching 10 bases. J lost 5 bases, V lost 4 bases, and 13 bases had no gene match. There are 17 residues in the CDR3. Per the germline V gene, CDR1 is MGHRA and CDR2 is YSYEKL.